This entry lists 9 T cell receptor beta chains sequenced from one sample in a study of OX40 agonist ivuxolimab in advanced cancers. The protocol was immunoSEQ multiplex PCR, while the TCRdb copy is restricted to in-frame clones and leaves out a portion. The sample lists about 99,000 clones, 91% occurring once. This material consisted of CD4+ or CD8+ T cells sorted from blood, taken in a trial of the OX40 agonist ivuxolimab. The receptors were gathered from an adult with an advanced solid tumor such as melanoma, head and neck, liver or kidney cancer.

The rearrangement joins TRBV2 to TRBJ2-7; D ambiguous. CDR3 size: 12 residues. Per germline, CDR1 SNHLY and CDR2 FYNNEI. The V and J ends lost 8 bases and 0 bases respectively, with 8 bases between them. CDR3 region: CASSLLSYEQYF. CDR3 bases: TGTGCCAGCTCTCTACTCTCCTACGAGCAGTACTTC.

This clone was recorded once. The chain is built from TRBV6-5 and TRBJ2-7; 11 bases agree with TRBD1. CDR3 length: 13 residues. Trimming cost V 6 bases and J 5 bases; bases outside gene matches: 3. Germline CDR1 MNHEY, CDR2 SVGAGI. CDR3 bases: TGTGCCAGCAGACGGGACAGGGGGGACGAGCAGTACTTC. Translation: CASRRDRGDEQYF.

This chain connects TRBV28 to TRBJ1-5; 10 positions agree with TRBD1. Germline CDR1 is MDHEN and CDR2 is SYDVKM. Trimming took 2 bases from V and 4 from J; bases not matched to a gene: 2. The CDR3 length is 15 residues. CDR3 nucleotides: TGTGCCAGCAGTTTAGGACAGGGGGTGAATCAGCCCCAGCATTTT. This translates into CASSLGQGVNQPQHF. Filled out from reference TRBV28 and TRBJ1-5, the complete variable domain reads DVKVTQSSRYLVKRTGEKVFLECVQDMDHENMFWYRQDPGLGLRLIYFSYDVKMKEKGDIPEGYSVSREKKERFSLILESASTNQTSMYLCASSLGQGVNQPQHFGDGTRLSIL.

This chain uses TRBV27 with TRBJ2-1; either TRBD1 or TRBD2 may supply D (6 bases each). Germline assignment: CDR1 MNHEY and CDR2 SMNVEV (reference sequence). Trimming took off 8 bases at V and 0 bases at J, with 23 bases between the two ends. This CDR3 has 18 amino acids. The CDR3 is CASRPRGGGRSSYNEQFF. The CDR3 nucleotides are TGTGCCAGCCGACCGCGGGGTGGGGGGCGAAGCTCCTACAATGAGCAGTTCTTC.

The V call is TRBV14, the J call TRBJ2-3; 12 nucleotides line up with TRBD2. J lost 2 bases, V lost 1 base, and 4 bases had no gene match. This CDR3 has 17 amino acids. Germline CDR1 SGHDN, CDR2 FVKESK. This CDR3 is CASSQGLAGGPTDTQYF. In DNA, the CDR3 is TGTGCCAGCAGCCAAGGCCTAGCGGGAGGGCCCACAGATACGCAGTATTTT.

The V gene is TRBV5-4, the J gene TRBJ2-3, with D maybe TRBD2 (7 bases). Trimming removed 0 bases at V and 5 bases at J, with 19 bases between. CDR1 is SGHNT, CDR2 YYREEE, per germline (reference sequence). The CDR3 extends over 17 amino acids. This CDR3 reads CASSLGGRELVLDTQYF. In DNA, the CDR3 is TGTGCCAGCAGCTTGGGGGGGCGGGAGCTGGTATTAGATACGCAGTATTTT.

The genes are TRBV21-1 and TRBJ1-4. TRBV21-1 is noted as a pseudogene. The CDR3 runs 18 residues. The CDR3 DNA sequence: TGTGCCAGCAGCTACTTACCAGCGTCGGGGGCAACTAATGAAAAACTGTTTTTT. Translating it yields CASSYLPASGATNEKLFF.

The chain uses TRBV28 and TRBJ1-2; no clear D. The V end was cut by 2 bases, the J end by 0 bases, with 16 bases between. The length of the CDR3 is 17 residues. Germline CDR1 MDHEN, CDR2 SYDVKM. DNA of the CDR3: TGTGCCAGCAGTTTAGGTGTTCACAGTGCCCCTAACTATGGCTACACCTTC. Protein: CASSLGVHSAPNYGYTF.

This chain links TRBV7-2 with TRBJ2-3, with D possibly matching TRBD2 (5 bases). The CDR3 is 14 residues long. Trimming removed 1 base at V and 3 bases at J, with 8 bases between. Germline V CDR1 and CDR2: SGHTA, FQGNSA. CDR3 region: CASSLGAGTDTQYF. DNA for the CDR3: TGTGCCAGCAGCTTAGGGGCGGGTACAGATACGCAGTATTTT.